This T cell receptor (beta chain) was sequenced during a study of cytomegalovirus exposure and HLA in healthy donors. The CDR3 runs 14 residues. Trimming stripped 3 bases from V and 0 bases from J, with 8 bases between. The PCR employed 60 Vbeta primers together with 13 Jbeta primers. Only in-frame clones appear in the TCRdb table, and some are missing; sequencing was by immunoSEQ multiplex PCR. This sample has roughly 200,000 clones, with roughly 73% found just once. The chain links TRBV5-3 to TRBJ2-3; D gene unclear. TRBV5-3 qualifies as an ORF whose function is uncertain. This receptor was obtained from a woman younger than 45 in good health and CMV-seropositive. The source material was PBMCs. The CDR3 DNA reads TGTGCCAGAAGCTACCGTACTAGCACAGATACGCAGTATTTT. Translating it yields CARSYRTSTDTQYF.